Sequencing of this T cell receptor beta chain was carried out in a study of shared clonotypes between healthy human individuals. Study-level findings and limits: Larger estimated richness was generally recorded for naive subsets relative to memory subsets. Donors were few, which limited the genetic and exposure-history diversity represented.

The naive CD8 subset, CD45RO-negative cells positively selected for CCR7, excluded terminally differentiated effector memory CD45RA+ cells. TCRdb's copy holds only in-frame clones and misses some; the assay was immunoSEQ multiplex PCR. This sample carries about 2.1 million clones, about 93% of them seen once, and the ten largest clones take over 1.5%. The germline V gene encodes CDR1 LNHDA and CDR2 SQIVND (reference sequence). After removal of 5 bases from V and 0 bases from J, the junction contained 3 bases not matched to a gene. The CDR3 loop spans 15 amino acids. On this clone: The antigen remains undetermined.

The sample taken for sequencing was naive CD8+ T cells from PBMCs. The sequence came from a man younger than 35 in good health. Some clones in this sample may be carry-over from other donors' samples. This chain uses TRBV19 with TRBJ1-4; 7 bases align to TRBD1. CDR3 loop: CASSWDSSTNEKLFF. DNA of the CDR3: TGTGCCAGTAGTTGGGACAGCTCAACTAATGAAAAACTGTTTTTT.